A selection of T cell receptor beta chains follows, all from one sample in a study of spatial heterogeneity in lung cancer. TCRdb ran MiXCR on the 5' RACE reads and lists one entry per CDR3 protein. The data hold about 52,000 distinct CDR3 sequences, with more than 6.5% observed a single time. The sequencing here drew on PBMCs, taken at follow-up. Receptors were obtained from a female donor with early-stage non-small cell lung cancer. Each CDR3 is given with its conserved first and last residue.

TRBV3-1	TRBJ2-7	CASSRVGSGGTNEQYF
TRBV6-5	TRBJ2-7	CASSYGFEEQYF
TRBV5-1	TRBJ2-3	CASSVAAGLSTDTQYF
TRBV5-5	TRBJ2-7	CASSTRDIPSYEQYF
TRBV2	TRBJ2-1	CASSEASWGWQFF
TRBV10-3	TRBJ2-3	CAIRQSTDTQYF
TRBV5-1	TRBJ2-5	CVSSENSRKETQYF
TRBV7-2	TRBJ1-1	CASSLGGQGNTEAFF
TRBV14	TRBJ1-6	CASSQGREYSPLHF
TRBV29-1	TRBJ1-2	CSVQLRGYGYTF
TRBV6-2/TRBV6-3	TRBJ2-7	CASSRTSGERYEQYF
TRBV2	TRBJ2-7	CASSDGQGDYEQYF
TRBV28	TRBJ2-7	CASTTRPAGVVTYEQYF
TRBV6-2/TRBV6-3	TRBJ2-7	CASSWTSSYEQYF
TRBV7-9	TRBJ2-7	CASSRRGSYEQYF
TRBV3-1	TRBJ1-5	CASSQGWARSNQPQHF
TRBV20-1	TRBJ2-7	CSARDSAGVSYEQYF
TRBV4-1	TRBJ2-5	CASSQGGRAKQETQYF
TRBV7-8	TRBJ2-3	CASSLLNEFDTQYF
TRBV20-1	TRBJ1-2	CSARIRTGSLGYTF
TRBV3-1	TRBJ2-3	CASRDTGDTQYF
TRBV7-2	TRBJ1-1	CASSLRVTEAFF
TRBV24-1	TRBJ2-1	CATSELAGGVDEQFF
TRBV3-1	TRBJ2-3	CASSPSGGSTDTQYF
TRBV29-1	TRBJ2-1	CSVGQTYNEQFF